What follows describes a single T cell receptor (beta chain). What it binds is unknown. Just one base apart from a much larger clone, this may be a read error. This specimen comes from a study of response to subunit inactivated influenza vaccine. Whole-study findings and limits: The authors suggested that few new T cells are recruited per seasonal influenza vaccination.

TCRdb ran MiXCR on the RT-PCR reads and lists one entry per CDR3 protein. Of about 800,000 distinct CDR3 sequences in the sample, about 20% were seen once. The CDR3 spans 12 residues. Germline V CDR1 and CDR2: SNHLY, FYNNEI. Unmatched junction bases numbered 7, after V lost 9 bases and J lost 7 bases. The rearrangement links TRBV2 to TRBJ2-5; the match to TRBD1 covers 8 bases. The TCR comes from a man in his fifties or sixties who received an inactivated influenza vaccine. The sequencing used PBMCs from blood, collected 4 to 6 days after vaccination. The chain's CDR3 is CARGPGGATQYF. The CDR3 DNA follows: TGTGCCAGGGGGCCAGGGGGCGCGACCCAGTACTTC. Drawing the rest from reference TRBV2 and TRBJ2-5, the complete variable domain is EPEVTQTPSHQVTQMGQEVILRCVPISNHLYFYWYRQILGQKVEFLVSFYNNEISEKSEIFDDQFSVERPDGSNFTLKIRSTKLEDSAMYFCARGPGGATQYFGPGTRLLVL.